These 7 T cell receptor beta chains came from one sample sequenced in a study of blood T cell repertoires in COVID-19. Produced via immunoSEQ multiplex PCR; TCRdb's table is partial and in-frame only. The repertoire has some 120,000 clones, over 80% of them found once; the top ten carry around 11%. Sample: peripheral blood. These receptors all come from a man in his fifties or sixties with acute or convalescent COVID-19.

This chain connects TRBV5-1 to TRBJ1-1; 8 positions agree with TRBD1. V dropped 2 bases and J dropped 8; count of bases not matched to a gene: 5. The CDR3 length is 13 residues. Germline CDR1 is SGHRS and CDR2 is YFSETQ. CDR3 DNA: TGCGCCAGCAGCTTCGGACAGGGTAGGGAAGCTTTCTTT. It specifies CASSFGQGREAFF.

The chain couples TRBV5-1 to TRBJ2-7; 8 positions match TRBD1. From germline, CDR1 is SGHRS and CDR2 YFSETQ. The CDR3 has 14 amino acids. Trimming cost V 2 bases and J 5 bases; bases outside gene matches: 6. CDR3: CASSLRTGWDEQYF. The CDR3 DNA is TGCGCCAGCAGCTTACGGACAGGGTGGGACGAGCAGTACTTC.

This clone was detected once. J is TRBJ1-1 and V is TRBV4-1; 10 positions match TRBD1. The V gene end was trimmed by 3 bases and the J gene end by 5 bases; junction bases not matched to a gene: 15. Germline values: CDR1 MGHRA, CDR2 YSYEKL. The CDR3 runs to 18 residues. The CDR3 nucleotides are TGCGCCAGCAGCCAGGGTCCTGACAGGGGGCACGATAGGACTGAAGCTTTCTTT. This gives the protein CASSQGPDRGHDRTEAFF.

The chain carries TRBV7-8 and TRBJ2-7; TRBD2 agrees at 9 bases. V gave up 0 bases and J gave up 4 bases; unmatched junction bases: 7. The CDR3 has 16 residues. Germline V gives CDR1 SGHVS, CDR2 FQNEAQ. The CDR3 DNA reads as TGTGCCAGCAGCTTAGCTGGGACTAGCCCAATATACGAGCAGTACTTC. It codes for CASSLAGTSPIYEQYF.

The rearrangement links TRBV13 to TRBJ1-6; 7 bases are a match to TRBD1. CDR3 length: 16 amino acids. Germline CDR1 reads PRHDT; CDR2 reads FYEKMQ (reference sequence). V was pared by 5 bases and J by 5 bases, with 9 bases of the junction left unmatched. The CDR3 reads CASSLRQGTNNSPLHF. The CDR3 nucleotides are TGTGCCAGCAGCCTGCGACAGGGAACCAATAATTCACCCCTCCACTTT.

This chain connects TRBV7-9 to TRBJ2-3; no clear D. The germline V gene encodes CDR1 SEHNR and CDR2 FQNEAQ (reference sequence). The CDR3 runs 13 residues. Trimming removed 7 bases from V and 1 base from J, with 9 bases in between. The CDR3 spells CASMAERTDTQYF. The CDR3 DNA reads TGTGCCAGCATGGCGGAGCGCACAGATACGCAGTATTTT.

This rearrangement joins TRBV5-1 to TRBJ2-5; D perhaps matches TRBD2 (6 bases). From germline, CDR1 is SGHRS and CDR2 YFSETQ. V lost 1 base to trimming and J lost 5 bases, with 12 bases between them. The CDR3 is 14 residues long. CDR3 residues: CASSLKLAPETQYF. The CDR3 nucleotides read TGCGCCAGCAGCTTGAAACTAGCTCCCGAGACCCAGTACTTC.